This TCR beta chain originates from a study of blood T cell repertoires in COVID-19. Overall study context: COVID-19 samples from acute and convalescent phases originated in the United States, Italy and Spain. PBMCs, B-cell-depleted T cells, or T cells provided the cDNA or gDNA that made up the material.

Patients in Seattle were enrolled during active infection, then followed longitudinally. This CDR3 region has 14 residues. From germline, CDR1 is MNHEY and CDR2 SVGAGI. V shed 8 bases and J shed 6 bases, with 14 bases lying between them. This clone was counted a few times. Under the authors' procedure: For nucleated cells, counts were estimated from reference gene primer amplification. Only in-frame clones appear in the TCRdb table, and some are missing; sequencing was by immunoSEQ multiplex PCR. V and J calls and clone size come straight from that table; D and trimming were deduced from the DNA. This sample carries 300,000 to 400,000 clones, about 89% of them seen once, and the ten largest clones take 6% to 7%.

The sequenced sample was peripheral blood. V usage is TRBV6-5 and J usage is TRBJ1-6, with TRBD1 as a possible D gene (6 bases). This sequence originates from a woman in her forties or fifties with COVID-19, enrolled during active disease. The DNA for the CDR3 is TGTGCCAGCCGTCGGTCAGGGGCTAATTCACCCCTCCACTTT. Translated: CASRRSGANSPLHF.